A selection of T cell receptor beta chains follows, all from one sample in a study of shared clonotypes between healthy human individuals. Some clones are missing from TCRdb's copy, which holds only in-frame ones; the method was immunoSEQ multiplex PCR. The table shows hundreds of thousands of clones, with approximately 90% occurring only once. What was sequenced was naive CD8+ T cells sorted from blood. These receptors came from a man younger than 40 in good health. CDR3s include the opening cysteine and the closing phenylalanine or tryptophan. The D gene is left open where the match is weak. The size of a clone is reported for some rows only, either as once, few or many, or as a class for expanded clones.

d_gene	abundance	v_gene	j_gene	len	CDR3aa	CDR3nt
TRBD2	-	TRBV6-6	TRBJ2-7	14	CASSGLAEHYEQYF	TGTGCCAGCAGCGGACTAGCGGAACACTACGAGCAGTACTTC
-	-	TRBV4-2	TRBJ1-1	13	CASSLGLHTEAFF	TGTGCCAGCAGCCTCGGACTACACACTGAAGCTTTCTTT
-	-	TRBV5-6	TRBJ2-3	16	CASSLLRDSLVDTQYF	TGTGCCAGCAGCTTACTTAGGGATTCATTGGTGGATACGCAGTATTTT
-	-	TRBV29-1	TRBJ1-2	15	CSVGDALIRGYGYTF	TGCAGCGTTGGGGACGCCCTCATCCGTGGCTATGGCTACACCTTC
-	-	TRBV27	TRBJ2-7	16	CASSFARAGSSYEQYF	TGTGCCAGCAGTTTTGCAAGGGCCGGGAGCTCCTACGAGCAGTACTTC
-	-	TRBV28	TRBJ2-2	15	CASSNYFPPTGELFF	TGTGCCAGCAGTAACTACTTTCCTCCCACCGGGGAGCTGTTTTTT
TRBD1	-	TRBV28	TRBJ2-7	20	CASSAEIPGQGVRVAYEQYF	TGTGCCAGCAGTGCTGAAATACCGGGACAGGGAGTACGGGTGGCCTACGAGCAGTACTTC
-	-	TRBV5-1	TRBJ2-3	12	CASRERTDTQYF	TGCGCCAGCAGGGAGAGGACAGATACGCAGTATTTT
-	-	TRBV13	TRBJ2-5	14	CASSPGRSQETQYF	TGTGCCAGCAGCCCAGGGAGGTCCCAAGAGACCCAGTACTTC
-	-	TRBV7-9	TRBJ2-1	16	CASSLDYRGASNEQFF	TGTGCCAGCAGCTTAGACTACAGAGGGGCTAGCAATGAGCAGTTCTTC
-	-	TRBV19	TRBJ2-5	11	CASSTQETQYF	TGTGCCAGTAGTACCCAAGAGACCCAGTACTTC
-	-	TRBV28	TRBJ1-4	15	CASSGGRATNEKLFF	TGTGCCAGCAGTGGGGGGAGAGCAACTAATGAAAAACTGTTTTTT
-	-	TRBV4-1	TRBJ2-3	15	CASSQGPTGTDTQYF	TGCGCCAGCAGCCAGGGCCCCACCGGCACAGATACGCAGTATTTT
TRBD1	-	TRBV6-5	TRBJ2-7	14	CASSYHRGGYEQYF	TGTGCCAGCAGTTACCACAGGGGCGGCTACGAGCAGTACTTC
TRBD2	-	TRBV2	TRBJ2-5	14	CASSFLAGGREQYF	TGTGCCAGCAGCTTCCTAGCGGGAGGTCGTGAGCAGTACTTC
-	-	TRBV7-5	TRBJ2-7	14	CASSSGTRGYEQYF	TGTGCCAGCAGCTCGGGTACTCGCGGCTACGAGCAGTACTTC
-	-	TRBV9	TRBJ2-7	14	CASSLGGGTYEQYF	TGTGCCAGCAGCCTAGGGGGGGGAACCTACGAGCAGTACTTC
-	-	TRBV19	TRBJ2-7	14	CASSPDIVSYEQYF	TGTGCCAGTAGTCCAGACATAGTCTCCTACGAGCAGTACTTC
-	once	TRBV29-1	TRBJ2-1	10	CSGGLYEQFF	TGCAGCGGCGGGTTATATGAGCAGTTCTTC
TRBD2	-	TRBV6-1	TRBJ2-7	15	CASSARLAGRYEQYF	TGTGCCAGCAGTGCTAGACTAGCGGGACGCTACGAGCAGTACTTC
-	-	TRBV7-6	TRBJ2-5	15	CASSLASNLQETQYF	TGTGCCAGCAGCTTAGCGTCGAACCTCCAAGAGACCCAGTACTTC
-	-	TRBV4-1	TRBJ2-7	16	CASSQAPLLGRYEQYF	TGCGCCAGCAGCCAAGCCCCCTTGTTGGGCCGCTACGAGCAGTACTTC
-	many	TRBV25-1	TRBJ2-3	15	CASSNATGGGDTQYF	TGTGCCAGCAGTAACGCTACCGGTGGAGGGGATACGCAGTATTTT
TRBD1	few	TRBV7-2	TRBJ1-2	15	CASSSSRDRYYGYTF	TGTGCCAGCAGCTCCAGCCGGGACAGGTACTATGGCTACACCTTC
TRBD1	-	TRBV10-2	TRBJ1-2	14	CASMQGGLIYGYTF	TGCGCCAGCATGCAGGGGGGTCTCATCTATGGCTACACCTTC
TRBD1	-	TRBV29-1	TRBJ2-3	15	CSVHPRDREGDTQYF	TGCAGCGTCCACCCTCGGGACAGGGAAGGAGATACGCAGTATTTT
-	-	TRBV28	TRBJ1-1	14	CASSFRGGITEAFF	TGTGCCAGTTCCTTCCGCGGGGGCATCACTGAAGCTTTCTTT
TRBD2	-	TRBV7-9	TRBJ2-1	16	CASSLGRGSSYNEQFF	TGTGCCAGCAGCTTAGGGCGGGGGAGCTCCTACAATGAGCAGTTCTTC
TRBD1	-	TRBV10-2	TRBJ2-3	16	CASILQGQGPTDTQYF	TGCGCCAGCATCTTACAAGGACAGGGTCCCACAGATACGCAGTATTTT
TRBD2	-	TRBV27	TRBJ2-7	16	CASSPGFSGGPIEQYF	TGTGCCAGCAGTCCGGGATTCTCGGGGGGACCCATCGAGCAGTACTTC
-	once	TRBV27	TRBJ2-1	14	CASSLLVSVPEQFF	TGTGCCAGCAGTTTGTTAGTTTCGGTTCCTGAGCAGTTCTTC